This T cell receptor (beta chain) was sequenced in a study of blood T cells in healthy people across ages (dated by TCRdb to between 2014 and 2017). In terms of the full investigation: In model experiments, roughly one uniquely barcoded TCR beta cDNA molecule per two T cells was captured by template switching. To track age-related changes in TCR beta repertoire diversity, the study relied on deep sequencing normalized with unique cDNA molecular identifiers. Four age groups were formed from the donors: young (average about 17 years), middle-aged (approximately 42), aged (roughly 59) and long-lived (approximately 78). Donors of different ages were randomly distributed across sequencing lanes to avoid experimental bias. For two donors (one aged 18 to 30 and one aged 80 or older), the study analyzed two additional independent replicas of 1 million unique cDNA reads from the same blood draw. General conclusions and limits of the study: The long-lived group showed more naive CD4+ T cells, fewer expanded clones and increased TCR diversity than the aged group, suggesting age selection. Observed TCR beta diversity correlated strongly with the percentage of naive T cells measured by flow cytometry. Observed TCR beta diversity per million T cells fell roughly linearly with age, and a significant reduction was already apparent by age about 43. The CMV infection status of donors was not known, potentially confounding age-related changes in expanded clonotypes. Bulk unsorted PBMC profiling prevented conclusive comparison of naive and antigen-experienced compartments. Estimates of total diversity from one million sequenced T cells were regarded as lower bounds and underestimates.

The library was generated by 5' RACE. The sample was run on an Illumina HiSeq 2500. The second PCR ran for about 7 to 11 cycles and used a J-beta primer mix along with a sample-barcoded 5' primer. A template-switch 5' adaptor carrying 12 random nucleotides introduced a unique molecular identifier onto each TCR beta cDNA molecule. At least 2.5 million CDR3-containing paired-end reads were obtained from each sample. All of the RNA was converted into first-strand cDNA using the Mint cDNA synthesis kit, with a TRBC-specific oligonucleotide serving as the primer. Following uracil-DNA glycosylase treatment, a first 18-cycle PCR with universal primers M1SS and BC2_uni_R was performed on all cDNA. Per the authors' processing: Normalization of each sample was performed by random selection of 1 million high-quality reads, each carrying a distinct molecular identifier. Reads sharing molecular identifiers were discarded rather than binned into consensus sequences. MiTCR, with a Q25 quality threshold and the strictest error-elimination algorithm, was used for CDR3 identification, clonotype clustering and error correction. Lower-bound total TCR beta diversity was estimated with a nonparametric unseen species model using Euler transformation. TCRdb trimmed the raw reads at Q25, called clones with MiXCR and kept productive beta chains. Under each unique CDR3 protein, matching rows form one entry showing the most common genes and DNA. The V and J calls follow TCRdb's processing rather than the paper's. The sample includes just under 900,000 distinct CDR3 sequences, with 25% to 35% observed a single time. The ten largest make up 17% of the sample.

From its cysteine to its phenylalanine, the CDR3 spans 15 amino acids. The only DNA kept is the CDR3, 45 bases in frame from the first base. From the germline V gene (reference sequence), CDR1 is MNHEY and CDR2 is SMNVEV. The germline V end is reduced by 8 bases and the J end by 1 base; junction bases left unmatched: 8. The roughly 39 donors, aged about 6 to 95 years, were systemically healthy Caucasian individuals from Russia. Around 9.7 milliliters of peripheral blood were collected from each donor into EDTA-treated Vacutainer tubes. PBMCs were isolated by Ficoll-Paque density-gradient centrifugation, with at least 6.5 million obtained per sample. Trizol reagent was used to extract total RNA from PBMCs, with at least 5 micrograms per sample. For every donor, an aliquot of PBMCs went through flow cytometry to measure the percentages of naive CD45RAhigh/CD27high T cells. A remark on this clonotype: Which antigen it targets is not known. Base qualities are not provided; no much larger clone lies one nucleotide away.

Sequenced: blood. Recombination connected TRBV27 to TRBJ2-7, with 10 central nucleotides matching TRBD1. The TCR was taken from a woman older than 75 in good health. This receptor has the CDR3 CASCPGTGASYEQYF. The nucleotide sequence reads as follows: TGTGCCAGCTGCCCCGGGACAGGGGCATCCTACGAGCAGTACTTC.